This record concerns one T cell receptor beta chain sequence. What it binds is not known. Germline V gene sequence: CDR1 SEHNR, CDR2 FQNEAQ (reference sequence). V was clipped by 4 bases and J by 2 bases, with 14 bases between them. This CDR3 has 15 amino acids. This specimen belongs to a study of cytomegalovirus exposure and HLA in healthy donors. The study, taken as a whole, reports: Exclusion applied to some V segments, including TRBV6-2 and TRBV6-3, as they were indistinguishable.

The PCR ran on 60 Vbeta and 13 Jbeta primers. Clones were sequenced by immunoSEQ multiplex PCR, and TCRdb holds only the in-frame ones, with some missing. The sample lists 180,000 or so clones; over 75% were seen once. Specimen: PBMCs. The TCR originated in a man aged 45 to 65 in good health and CMV-seropositive. The gene calls are TRBV7-9 and TRBJ1-2, with a possible D match to TRBD1 (6 bases). The chain's CDR3 is CASSSFGQPNYGYTF. The CDR3 nucleotides are TGTGCCAGCAGCTCATTCGGACAGCCCAACTATGGCTACACCTTC.